One sample yielded the 8 T cell receptor beta chains listed below, sequenced in a study of cytomegalovirus exposure and HLA in healthy donors. Here immunoSEQ multiplex PCR was the method, and the copy in TCRdb shows in-frame clones only, minus some. The sample includes 170,000 or so clones, approximately 84% of them seen just once. The sequenced sample was PBMCs. Receptors originate from a woman between 18 and 29 years old in good health and CMV-seropositive.

The rearrangement joins TRBV9 to TRBJ2-1; TRBD2 aligns across 7 bases. The CDR3 has 16 amino acids. Germline V lookup: CDR1 SGDLS, CDR2 YYNGEE. J was trimmed by 5 bases and V by 0 bases; bases with no gene match: 8. The CDR3 nucleotides are TGTGCCAGCAGCGTAGCTCCTAGCGGCTGGGACAATGAGCAGTTCTTC. It specifies CASSVAPSGWDNEQFF.

The chain combines TRBV14 with TRBJ1-6, with TRBD1 matching 9 bases. Trimming removed 0 bases from V and 5 bases from J; junction bases left unmatched: 8. In germline, CDR1 is SGHDN, CDR2 FVKESK. The CDR3 totals 18 residues. This chain's CDR3 is CASSQDFGTGRNNSPLHF. CDR3 coding DNA: TGTGCCAGCAGCCAAGATTTTGGGACAGGGAGAAATAATTCACCCCTCCACTTT.

The J gene is TRBJ2-1, the V gene TRBV18; possible D gene TRBD1, 5 bases. The CDR3 is made up of 15 amino acids. Per the germline V gene, CDR1 is KGHSH and CDR2 is LQKENI. The V gene lost 2 bases and the J gene lost 6 bases, with 14 bases spanning the gap. The CDR3 loop is CASSPRGTMTNEQFF. In DNA form, the CDR3 reads TGTGCCAGCTCACCAAGGGGAACTATGACCAATGAGCAGTTCTTC.

This chain connects TRBV7-8 to TRBJ2-1; 9 bases line up with TRBD2. This CDR3 is 20 amino acids long. Germline lookup yields CDR1 SGHVS and CDR2 FQNEAQ. With V trimmed by 8 bases and J by 2 bases, 22 bases remained unmatched. The CDR3 loop is CASELVSAGGLKRAYNEQFF. In DNA form, the CDR3 reads TGTGCCAGCGAGTTGGTGTCCGCGGGGGGGCTCAAAAGGGCCTACAATGAGCAGTTCTTC.

This chain links TRBV6-5 with TRBJ2-2; D remains unclear. With 3 bases removed from V and 0 bases from J, the gap between germline ends came to 8 bases. Germline loops: CDR1 MNHEY, CDR2 SVGAGI. The length of the CDR3 is 15 residues. CDR3 DNA sequence: TGTGCCAGCAGTTATGGGCATTCGAACACCGGGGAGCTGTTTTTT. It is translated as CASSYGHSNTGELFF.

The count of this clone is one. The chain joins TRBV19 to TRBJ1-6; a weak D match, TRBD1 (6 bases). Trimming left V 7 bases short and J 5 bases short, with 12 bases between. The length of the CDR3 is 14 residues. CDR1 and CDR2 (germline): LNHDA, SQIVND (reference sequence). Here the CDR3 DNA reads TGTGCCAGTAAACCGGGACATCATAATTCACCCCTCCACTTT. Translation gives CASKPGHHNSPLHF.

The rearrangement joins TRBV2 to TRBJ2-1; TRBD1 is a possible D gene (6 bases). The V and J ends lost 2 bases and 8 bases respectively, with 16 bases between them. CDR3 length: 15 residues. The germline V gene has CDR1 SNHLY and CDR2 FYNNEI. The CDR3 here is CASSEPGTFGDEQFF. The CDR3, as DNA: TGTGCCAGCAGTGAACCGGGGACATTTGGCGATGAGCAGTTCTTC.

This clone was detected only a few times. V is TRBV2 and J is TRBJ2-3, with D perhaps matching TRBD1 (5 bases). The V and J ends lost 8 bases and 3 bases respectively, with 15 bases between them. Germline CDR1 is SNHLY and CDR2 is FYNNEI. The CDR3 totals 14 residues. CDR3 coding DNA: TGTGCCAGCTATCGGGCAGGGTGGACAGATACGCAGTATTTT. Amino acids: CASYRAGWTDTQYF.